This T cell receptor (beta chain) was profiled in a study of T cells in Graves' hyperthyroidism and ophthalmopathy. Findings and caveats of the study: Most clonotypes that expanded in the thyroid above 0.001 also showed up in blood.

A word on this clonotype: Its specificity is unknown.

With 6 bases clipped from V and 0 bases from J, the junction kept 8 bases outside the gene matches. The CDR3 length is 15 residues. CDR1 and CDR2 (germline): MNHEY, SMNVEV (reference sequence). Researchers took RNA transcripts and amplified the TCR beta CDR3 regions from them. RT-PCR in the first round (using the HTBI primer set) targeted the TCR CDR3. One entry per CDR3 protein results from TCRdb running MiXCR on the multiplex PCR reads. The sample comprises about 640,000 distinct CDR3 sequences, around 21% of which are singletons, and 30% to 40% rests with the top ten. The sample was blood. The clonotype was recovered from a man aged 30 to 45 with Graves' ophthalmopathy. The chain employs TRBV27 and TRBJ2-7; 7 bases are shared with TRBD2. CDR3 loop: CASSPLADISYEQYF. CDR3 coding DNA: TGTGCCAGCAGCCCCCTAGCGGATATCTCCTACGAGCAGTACTTC.